The T cell receptor (beta chain) under discussion was sequenced for a study of shared clonotypes between healthy human individuals. Study-wide results and caveats: A handful of donors showed sharing of around 5% of naive CD4 clonotypes.

The CDR3 loop spans 15 amino acids. The germline CDR1 and CDR2 sequences are MDHEN and SYDVKM. The V end was cut by 1 base, the J end by 2 bases, with 9 bases between. Naive CD8 cells lacked CD45RO and underwent positive selection for CCR7, leaving out terminally differentiated effector memory CD45RA+ cells. The protocol was immunoSEQ multiplex PCR, while the TCRdb copy is restricted to in-frame clones and leaves out a portion. The sample carries about 820,000 clones, 80% to 95% recorded once. Concerning this clone itself: Its antigen is not identified.

V gene TRBV28 combines with J gene TRBJ1-5; D unresolved. This sequence was found in a man younger than 40 in good health. The specimen sequenced was naive CD8+ T cells sorted from blood. DNA for the CDR3: TGTGCCAGCAGTTTATTTATGGTCGGCAATCAGCCCCAGCATTTT. It translates to CASSLFMVGNQPQHF.